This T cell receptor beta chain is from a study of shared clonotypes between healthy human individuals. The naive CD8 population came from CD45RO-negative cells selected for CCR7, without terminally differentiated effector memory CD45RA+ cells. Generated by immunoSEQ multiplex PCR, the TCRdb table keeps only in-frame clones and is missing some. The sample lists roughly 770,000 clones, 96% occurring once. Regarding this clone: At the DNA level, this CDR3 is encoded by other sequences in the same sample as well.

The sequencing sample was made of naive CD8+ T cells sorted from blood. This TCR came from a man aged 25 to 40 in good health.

CDR3 DNA sequence: TGTGCCAGCAGTCCCGGGACGTACTACGAGCAGTACTTC. As protein: CASSPGTYYEQYF. This chain connects TRBV27 to TRBJ2-7; the D call may be TRBD1 or TRBD2 (5 bases each). The V and J ends lost 5 bases and 3 bases respectively, with 11 bases between them. CDR1 and CDR2 from the germline V gene are MNHEY and SMNVEV (reference sequence). This CDR3 has 13 amino acids.